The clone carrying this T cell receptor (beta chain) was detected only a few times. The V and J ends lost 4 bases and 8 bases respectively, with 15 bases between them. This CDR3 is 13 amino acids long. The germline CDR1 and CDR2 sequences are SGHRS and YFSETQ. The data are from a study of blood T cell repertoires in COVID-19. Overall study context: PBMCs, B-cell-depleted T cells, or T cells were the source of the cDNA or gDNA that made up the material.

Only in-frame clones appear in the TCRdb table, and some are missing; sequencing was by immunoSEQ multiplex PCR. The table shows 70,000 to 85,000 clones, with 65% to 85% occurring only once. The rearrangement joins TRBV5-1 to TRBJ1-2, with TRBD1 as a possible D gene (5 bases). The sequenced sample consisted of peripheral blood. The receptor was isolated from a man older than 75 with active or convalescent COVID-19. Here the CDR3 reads CASSPDRSRGYTF. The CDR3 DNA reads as TGCGCCAGCAGCCCAGACAGAAGCCGGGGCTACACCTTC.